The rows below give T cell receptor beta chains drawn from one sample of a study of blood T cell repertoires in COVID-19. This table comes from immunoSEQ multiplex PCR, and its TCRdb copy is limited to in-frame clones, with some not included. The table records over 200,000 clones, over 75% of them present only once. Sequencing input: peripheral blood. These receptors all come from a woman older than 75 with acute or convalescent COVID-19. Both conserved end residues are part of each CDR3.

J gene: TRBJ2-5
V gene: TRBV15
CDR3 protein: CATSRDLSGTQYF

J gene: TRBJ1-4
V gene: TRBV15
CDR3 protein: CATSRDREKLFF

J gene: TRBJ2-3
V gene: TRBV30
CDR3 protein: CAWDRETDTQYF

J gene: TRBJ1-4
V gene: TRBV24-1
CDR3 protein: CATSDLNLDTVREKLFF

J gene: TRBJ1-2
V gene: TRBV10-3
CDR3 protein: CATDPDRGRRGYGYTF

J gene: TRBJ2-2
V gene: TRBV5-4
CDR3 protein: CASRPNGLAGGLGELFF

J gene: TRBJ1-4
V gene: TRBV3-1/TRBV3-2
CDR3 protein: CASSLSPSATNEKLFF

J gene: TRBJ1-1
V gene: TRBV5-1
CDR3 protein: CASSLGDSLITEAFF

J gene: TRBJ1-6
V gene: TRBV5-6
CDR3 protein: CASSLGTGDNSPLHF

J gene: TRBJ1-1
V gene: TRBV9
CDR3 protein: CASSFTVNTEAFF

J gene: TRBJ2-3
V gene: TRBV5-6
CDR3 protein: CASSLATSGVSHISARYF

J gene: TRBJ2-3
V gene: TRBV5-1
CDR3 protein: CASSPMGGTGDTQYF

J gene: TRBJ2-1
V gene: TRBV5-4
CDR3 protein: CASSLGGATYNEQFF

J gene: TRBJ2-3
V gene: TRBV7-2
CDR3 protein: CASSPQGARTDTQYF